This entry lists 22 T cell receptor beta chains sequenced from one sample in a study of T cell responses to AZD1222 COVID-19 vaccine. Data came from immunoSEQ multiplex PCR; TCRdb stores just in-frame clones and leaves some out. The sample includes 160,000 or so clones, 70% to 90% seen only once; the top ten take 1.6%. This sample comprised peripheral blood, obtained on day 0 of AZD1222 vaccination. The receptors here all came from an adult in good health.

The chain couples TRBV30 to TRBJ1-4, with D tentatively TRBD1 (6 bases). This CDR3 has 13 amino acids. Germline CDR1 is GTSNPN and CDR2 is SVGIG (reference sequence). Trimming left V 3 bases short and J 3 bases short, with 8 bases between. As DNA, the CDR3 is TGTGCCTGGAGGACAGGTCCTAATGAAAAACTGTTTTTT. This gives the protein CAWRTGPNEKLFF.

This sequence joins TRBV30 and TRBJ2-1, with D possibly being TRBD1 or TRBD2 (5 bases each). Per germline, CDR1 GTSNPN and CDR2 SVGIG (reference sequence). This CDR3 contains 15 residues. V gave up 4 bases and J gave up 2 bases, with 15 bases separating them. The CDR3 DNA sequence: TGTGCCTGGATGAGGGGCTCCTTTACCTACAATGAGCAGTTCTTC. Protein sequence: CAWMRGSFTYNEQFF.

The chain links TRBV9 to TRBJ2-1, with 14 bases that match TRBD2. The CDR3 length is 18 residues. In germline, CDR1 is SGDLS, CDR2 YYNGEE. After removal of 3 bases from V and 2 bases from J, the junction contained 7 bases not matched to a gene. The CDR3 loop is CASSAGLAGEKAYNEQFF. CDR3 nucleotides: TGTGCCAGCAGCGCGGGACTAGCGGGGGAAAAAGCCTACAATGAGCAGTTCTTC. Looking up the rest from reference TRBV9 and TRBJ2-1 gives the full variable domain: DSGVTQTPKHLITATGQRVTLRCSPRSGDLSVYWYQQSLDQGLQFLIQYYNGEERAKGNILERFSAQQFPDLHSELNLSSLELGDSALYFCASSAGLAGEKAYNEQFFGPGTRLTVL.

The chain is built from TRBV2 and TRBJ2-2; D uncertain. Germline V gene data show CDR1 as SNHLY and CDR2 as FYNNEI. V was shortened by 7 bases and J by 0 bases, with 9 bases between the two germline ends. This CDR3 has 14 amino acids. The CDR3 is CASTQTSNTGELFF. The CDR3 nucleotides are TGTGCCAGCACTCAGACATCGAACACCGGGGAGCTGTTTTTT.

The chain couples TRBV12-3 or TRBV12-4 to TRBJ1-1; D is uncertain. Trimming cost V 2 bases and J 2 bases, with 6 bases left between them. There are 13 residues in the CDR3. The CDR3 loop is CASSLSLNTEAFF. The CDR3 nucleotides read TGTGCCAGCAGTTTAAGTTTAAACACTGAAGCTTTCTTT.

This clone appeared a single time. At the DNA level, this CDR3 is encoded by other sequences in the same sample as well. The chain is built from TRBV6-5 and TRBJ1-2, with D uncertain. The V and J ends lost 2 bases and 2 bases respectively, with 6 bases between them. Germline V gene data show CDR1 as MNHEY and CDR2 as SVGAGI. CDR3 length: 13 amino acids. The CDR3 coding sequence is TGTGCCAGCAGTTACGAAGGGAACTATGGCTACACCTTC. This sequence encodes CASSYEGNYGYTF.

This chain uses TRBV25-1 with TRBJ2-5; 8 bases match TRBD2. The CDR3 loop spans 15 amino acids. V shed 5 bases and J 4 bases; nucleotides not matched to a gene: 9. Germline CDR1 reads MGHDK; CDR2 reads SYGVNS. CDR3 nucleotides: TGTGCCAGCAGTACCCTCGGGGCGGGAGGAGAGACCCAGTACTTC. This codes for CASSTLGAGGETQYF. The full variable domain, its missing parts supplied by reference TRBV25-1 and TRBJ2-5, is EADIYQTPRYLVIGTGKKITLECSQTMGHDKMYWYQQDPGMELHLIHYSYGVNSTEKGDLSSESTVSRIRTEHFPLTLESARPSHTSQYLCASSTLGAGGETQYFGPGTRLLVL.

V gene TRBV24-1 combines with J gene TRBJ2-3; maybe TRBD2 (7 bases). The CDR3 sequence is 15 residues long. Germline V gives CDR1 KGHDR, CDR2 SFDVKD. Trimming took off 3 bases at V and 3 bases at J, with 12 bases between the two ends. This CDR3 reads CATSDREGGTDTQYF. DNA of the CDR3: TGTGCCACCAGTGATAGGGAGGGGGGGACAGATACGCAGTATTTT.

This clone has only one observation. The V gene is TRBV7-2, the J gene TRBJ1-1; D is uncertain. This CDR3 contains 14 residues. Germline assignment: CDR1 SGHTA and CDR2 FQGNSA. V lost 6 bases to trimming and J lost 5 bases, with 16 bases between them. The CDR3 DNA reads TGTGCCAGCAGTACTGGGGTGAGGGCGACTGAAGCTTTCTTT. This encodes CASSTGVRATEAFF.

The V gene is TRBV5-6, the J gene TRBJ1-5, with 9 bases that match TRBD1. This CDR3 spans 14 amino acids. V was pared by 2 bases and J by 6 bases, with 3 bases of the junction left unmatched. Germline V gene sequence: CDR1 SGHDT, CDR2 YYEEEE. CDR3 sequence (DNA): TGTGCCAGCAGCTTTGGGACAGGGACTCAGCCCCAGCATTTT. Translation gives CASSFGTGTQPQHF.

CDR3 loop: CASSLGRTNSYEQYF. CDR3 DNA: TGCGCCAGCAGCTTAGGACGTACGAACTCCTACGAGCAGTACTTC. The J gene is TRBJ2-7, the V gene TRBV5-1, with no clear D. This CDR3 is built from 15 residues. The germline gives CDR1 SGHRS, CDR2 YFSETQ. The V gene lost 2 bases and the J gene lost 0 bases, with 12 bases spanning the gap.

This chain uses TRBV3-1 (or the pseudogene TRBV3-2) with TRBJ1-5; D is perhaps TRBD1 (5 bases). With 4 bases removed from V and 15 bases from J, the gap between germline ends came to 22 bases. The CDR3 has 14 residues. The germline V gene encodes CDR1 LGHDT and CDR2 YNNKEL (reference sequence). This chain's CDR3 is CASSPGTASQYRHF. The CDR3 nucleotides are TGTGCCAGCAGCCCCGGGACCGCCAGTCAGTATAGGCATTTT.

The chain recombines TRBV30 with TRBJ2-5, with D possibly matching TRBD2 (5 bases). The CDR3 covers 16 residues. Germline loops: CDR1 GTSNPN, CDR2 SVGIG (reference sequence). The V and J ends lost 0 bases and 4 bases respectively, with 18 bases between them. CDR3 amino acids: CAWSVGRSSGGETQYF. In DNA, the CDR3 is TGTGCCTGGAGTGTAGGGCGATCGAGCGGAGGAGAGACCCAGTACTTC.

In nucleotides, the CDR3 is TGTGCCAGCACCGTCGATAGCTCGACTGAAGCTTTCTTT. This gives the protein CASTVDSSTEAFF. The chain is built from TRBV6-5 and TRBJ1-1; D is ambiguous. There are 13 residues in the CDR3. The ends were cut back, 7 bases at V and 5 bases at J, with 14 bases in the middle. Germline CDR1 and CDR2: MNHEY and SVGAGI.

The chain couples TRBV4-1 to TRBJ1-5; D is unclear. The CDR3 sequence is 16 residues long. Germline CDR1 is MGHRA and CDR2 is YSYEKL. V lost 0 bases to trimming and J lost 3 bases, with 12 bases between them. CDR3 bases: TGCGCCAGCAGCCAAGATCTGGCAAGGGCCAATCAGCCCCAGCATTTT. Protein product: CASSQDLARANQPQHF.

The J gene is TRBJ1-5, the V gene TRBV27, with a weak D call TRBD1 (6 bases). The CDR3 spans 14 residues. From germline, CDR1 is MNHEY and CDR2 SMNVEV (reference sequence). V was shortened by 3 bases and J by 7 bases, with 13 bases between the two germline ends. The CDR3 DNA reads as TGTGCCAGCAGTTTCCGCTCGACAGGCCAGCCCCAGCATTTT. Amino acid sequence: CASSFRSTGQPQHF.

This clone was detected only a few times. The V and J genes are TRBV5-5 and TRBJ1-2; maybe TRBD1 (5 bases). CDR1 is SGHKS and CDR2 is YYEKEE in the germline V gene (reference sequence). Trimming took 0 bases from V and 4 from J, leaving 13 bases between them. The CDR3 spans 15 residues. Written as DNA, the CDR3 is TGTGCCAGCAGCTTGGCCGGGGGGTGGAGCTATGGCTACACCTTC. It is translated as CASSLAGGWSYGYTF.

The CDR3 region has the DNA TGTGCCAGCAGCTTGAACAGGGTGGATCAGCCCCAGCATTTT. Its protein product is CASSLNRVDQPQHF. The chain employs TRBV5-6 and TRBJ1-5; D might be TRBD1 (6 bases). The CDR3 length is 14 residues. Trimming removed 1 base from V and 5 bases from J, with 10 bases in between. CDR1 SGHDT and CDR2 YYEEEE come from the germline V gene.

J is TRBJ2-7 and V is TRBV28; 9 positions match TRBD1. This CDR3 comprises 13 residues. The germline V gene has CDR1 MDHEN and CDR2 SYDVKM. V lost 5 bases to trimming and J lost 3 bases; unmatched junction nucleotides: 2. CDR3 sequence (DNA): TGTGCCAGCAGTGGGACAGGGCTCTACGAGCAGTACTTC. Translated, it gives CASSGTGLYEQYF.

CDR3 loop: CASSFGPSGNTEAFF. The CDR3 coding sequence is TGTGCCAGCAGTTTTGGGCCCTCGGGGAACACTGAAGCTTTCTTT. The gene calls are TRBV28 and TRBJ1-1, with D uncertain. The V end was cut by 3 bases, the J end by 1 base, with 12 bases between. Looked up from germline, CDR1 is MDHEN and CDR2 is SYDVKM. This CDR3 is built from 15 residues.

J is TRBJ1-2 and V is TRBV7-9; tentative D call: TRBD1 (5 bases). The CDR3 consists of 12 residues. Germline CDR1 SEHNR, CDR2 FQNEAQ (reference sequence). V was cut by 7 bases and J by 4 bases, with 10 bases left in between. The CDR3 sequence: CASTGTSYGYTF. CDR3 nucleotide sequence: TGTGCCAGCACGGGGACGTCCTATGGCTACACCTTC.

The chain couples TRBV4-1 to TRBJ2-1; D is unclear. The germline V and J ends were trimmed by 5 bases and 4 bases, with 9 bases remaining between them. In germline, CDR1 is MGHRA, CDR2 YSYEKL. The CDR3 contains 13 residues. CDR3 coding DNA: TGCGCCAGCAGCGGAGTAAGGTACAATGAGCAGTTCTTC. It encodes CASSGVRYNEQFF.